Shown below are 11 T cell receptor beta chains from a single sample sequenced in a study of graft-versus-host responses after intestinal transplantation. Sequenced by immunoSEQ multiplex PCR; TCRdb stores in-frame clones only, minus some. The data show tens of thousands of clones, roughly 92% seen once. For these TCRs, the target antigens are not known. The sequences come from unstimulated CD4+ T cells sorted from spleen or lymph node cells, collected before intestinal transplant. Receptors originate from a human donor who received an intestinal transplant.

V and J are TRBV6-5 and TRBJ1-2; D ambiguous. Looked up from germline, CDR1 is MNHEY and CDR2 is SVGAGI. Trimming took off 8 bases at V and 2 bases at J, with 18 bases between the two ends. This CDR3 spans 15 amino acids. The CDR3 bases are TGTGCCAGCCTGAGGTCCCTACAGACGAACTATGGCTACACCTTC. Its protein product is CASLRSLQTNYGYTF.

The gene calls are TRBV10-2 and TRBJ2-3; 14 bases line up with TRBD2. Trimming removed 7 bases from V and 3 bases from J; junction bases left unmatched: 15. The CDR3 is 19 amino acids. The germline V gene encodes CDR1 WSHSY and CDR2 SAAADI. CDR3 in DNA: TGCGCCAGCACCGAAATCGGGGGGACTAGCGGGAGAGAGACAGATACGCAGTATTTT. Its translation: CASTEIGGTSGRETDTQYF.

CDR3 DNA: TGTGCCAGCAGCCGAGGGAGGGTGTTGACAGATACGCAGTATTTT. This encodes CASSRGRVLTDTQYF. The chain employs TRBV11-3 and TRBJ2-3, with 7 positions matching TRBD2. The CDR3 spans 15 residues. The germline gives CDR1 SGHNT, CDR2 YENEEA. The V segment lost 5 bases and the J segment 3 bases; nucleotides outside the gene matches: 8.

The sample holds one count of this clone. The gene calls are TRBV15 and TRBJ2-7, with 7 bases fitting TRBD1. Germline CDR1 reads LNHNV; CDR2 reads YYDKDF (reference sequence). This CDR3 is 16 amino acids long. V trimming: 5 bases; J trimming: 0 bases; junction bases outside the gene matches: 10. Written as DNA, the CDR3 is TGTGCCACCAGCCGGGACAGCGATTTTTTCTCCTACGAGCAGTACTTC. It translates to CATSRDSDFFSYEQYF.

The J gene is TRBJ2-1, the V gene TRBV28, with 7 bases matching TRBD2. Germline V lookup: CDR1 MDHEN, CDR2 SYDVKM. The CDR3 spans 13 residues. Losses at the gene ends were 9 bases for V and 5 bases for J; bases not matched to a gene: 7. The CDR3: CASVASGDNEQFF. In DNA, the CDR3 is TGTGCCAGTGTAGCTAGCGGAGACAATGAGCAGTTCTTC.

The V gene is TRBV6-6, the J gene TRBJ1-1; TRBD1 matches 8 bases. The CDR3 totals 13 residues. The V and J ends lost 5 bases and 10 bases, in that order; junction bases with no gene match: 9. Germline loops: CDR1 MNHNY, CDR2 SVGAGI (reference sequence). The CDR3 DNA sequence: TGTGCCAGCAGTCCTGGACAGGGTCGGGCAGCTTTCTTT. This translates into CASSPGQGRAAFF.

This clone was observed once. The chain is built from TRBV7-2 and TRBJ2-2; 10 bases align to TRBD2. V gave up 2 bases and J gave up 7 bases; unmatched junction bases: 10. The CDR3 totals 17 residues. Germline V gene lookup returns CDR1 SGHTA and CDR2 FQGNSA. In nucleotides, the CDR3 is TGTGCCAGCAGCTTAATTCCTAGCGGGAGAGTAAACGGGGAGCTGTTTTTT. This translates into CASSLIPSGRVNGELFF.

DNA for the CDR3: TGCGCCAGCAGCCCGACCTCTTACTACAATGAGCAGTTCTTC. Translated: CASSPTSYYNEQFF. The rearrangement joins TRBV5-1 to TRBJ2-1, with D unclear. CDR3 length: 14 residues. Trimming left V 4 bases short and J 3 bases short, with 11 bases between. The germline gives CDR1 SGHRS, CDR2 YFSETQ.

The V and J genes are TRBV6-1 and TRBJ2-5; D unresolved. Per the germline V gene, CDR1 is MNHNS and CDR2 is SASEGT. V gave up 5 bases and J gave up 1 base, with 11 bases separating them. This CDR3 has 14 amino acids. CDR3 nucleotide sequence: TGTGCCAGCAGTTTGGCAGGCCTCCAAGAGACCCAGTACTTC. It codes for CASSLAGLQETQYF.

This clone was seen a handful of times. The V gene is TRBV7-2, the J gene TRBJ1-5; 7 bases line up with TRBD1. This CDR3 comprises 16 residues. CDR1 is SGHTA and CDR2 is FQGNSA in the germline V gene. With V trimmed by 5 bases and J by 4 bases, 11 bases remained unmatched. The CDR3 loop reads CASSQTGVRENQPQHF. The CDR3 coding sequence is TGTGCCAGCAGCCAAACAGGGGTGCGGGAGAATCAGCCCCAGCATTTT.

CDR3 DNA: TGTGCCAGCAGCTTAGTAAGGGAAAGCAATCAGCCCCAGCATTTT. Translated: CASSLVRESNQPQHF. The gene calls are TRBV7-2 and TRBJ1-5; D gene uncertain. CDR1 and CDR2 (germline): SGHTA, FQGNSA. The CDR3 extends over 15 amino acids. Trimming took off 1 base at V and 1 base at J, with 8 bases between the two ends.